The 31 T cell receptor beta chains below come from one sample, sequenced in a study of blood T cell repertoires in COVID-19. Method: immunoSEQ multiplex PCR; TCRdb's copy keeps in-frame clones and lacks some. There are a few hundred thousand clones in the sample; under 85% occur only once, and roughly 5.1% lies in the top ten. Sequencing was performed on PBMCs or T cells enriched from blood (not recorded which). These receptors came from a woman aged 50 to 65 who had recovered from COVID-19.

This sequence joins TRBV7-2 and TRBJ2-7; a possible D gene is TRBD2 (7 bases). From germline, CDR1 is SGHTA and CDR2 FQGNSA. V gave up 0 bases and J gave up 9 bases, with 15 bases separating them. CDR3 size: 14 residues. The CDR3 loop reads CASSLASRGGGQYF. For the CDR3, the DNA is TGTGCCAGCAGCTTAGCGTCCAGGGGAGGGGGGCAGTACTTC.

The rearrangement uses TRBV28 and TRBJ1-5; D unresolved. CDR3 size: 14 residues. CDR1 and CDR2 from the germline V gene are MDHEN and SYDVKM. The V end lost 1 base, the J end lost 8 bases, and 12 bases lay between the germline ends. The CDR3 nucleotides read TGTGCCAGCAGTTTATCAGCAGGTGTTAAGCCCCAGCATTTT. Protein sequence: CASSLSAGVKPQHF.

This clone was counted ten times or more. The chain has TRBV10-3 and TRBJ2-7, with 8 positions matching TRBD2. This CDR3 has 12 residues. Germline V gene lookup returns CDR1 ENHRY and CDR2 SYGVKD. V lost 6 bases to trimming and J lost 5 bases; unmatched junction nucleotides: 3. CDR3 sequence reads: CAIRETSDEQYF. In nucleotides, the CDR3 is TGTGCCATCAGGGAGACTAGCGACGAGCAGTACTTC.

The chain links TRBV9 to TRBJ1-5; possible D gene TRBD1, 5 bases. The germline V gene encodes CDR1 SGDLS and CDR2 YYNGEE. The V end was cut by 0 bases, the J end by 4 bases, with 8 bases between. CDR3 size: 14 residues. The CDR3 DNA follows: TGTGCCAGCAGCGTAGATGACAGAAATCAGCCCCAGCATTTT. Translation: CASSVDDRNQPQHF.

This clone is a singleton in its sample. The V and J genes are TRBV3-1 (or the pseudogene TRBV3-2) and TRBJ1-2; D remains ambiguous. This CDR3 region has 15 residues. V lost 0 bases and J 3 bases, leaving 11 bases between the germline ends. From germline, CDR1 is LGHDT and CDR2 YNNKEL (reference sequence). CDR3 nucleotide sequence: TGTGCCAGCAGCCAAGATGCGGGAGGGCACTATGGCTACACCTTC. It specifies CASSQDAGGHYGYTF.

The rearrangement uses TRBV11-2 and TRBJ1-4; D is unclear. Trimming shortened V by 0 bases and J by 0 bases, and 11 bases separated the two germline ends. The CDR3 has 17 residues. Germline V lookup: CDR1 SGHAT, CDR2 FQNNGV. The CDR3 sequence is CASSLDWRAATNEKLFF. CDR3 in DNA: TGTGCCAGCAGCTTAGATTGGAGGGCGGCAACTAATGAAAAACTGTTTTTT.

The chain employs TRBV21-1 and TRBJ2-5; TRBD2 is the table's D call and was not checked against the DNA. TRBV21-1 is a listed pseudogene. CDR3 size: 12 residues. The CDR3 DNA is TGTGCCAGCAGCAAACTAGTCGAGACCCAGTACTTC. Its translation is CASSKLVETQYF.

The gene calls are TRBV27 and TRBJ1-1; TRBD1 agrees at 8 bases. Per germline, CDR1 MNHEY and CDR2 SMNVEV (reference sequence). The trim removed 6 bases at V and 3 bases at J, leaving 6 bases unmatched. This CDR3 is 14 amino acids long. The CDR3 region has the DNA TGTGCCAGCAGCCGAACAGGGGGAGACACTGAAGCTTTCTTT. It encodes CASSRTGGDTEAFF.

This rearrangement joins TRBV4-1 to TRBJ1-5, with a possible D match to TRBD1 (6 bases). Germline V CDR1 and CDR2: MGHRA, YSYEKL. This CDR3 is 18 amino acids long. V lost 3 bases and J 0 bases, leaving 18 bases between the germline ends. CDR3 protein: CASSHEGRTDYSNQPQHF. CDR3 sequence (DNA): TGCGCCAGCAGCCACGAGGGTCGGACAGACTATAGCAATCAGCCCCAGCATTTT.

The chain couples TRBV10-1 to TRBJ1-5; D not certain. Germline assignment: CDR1 WNHNN and CDR2 SYGVQD (reference sequence). This CDR3 has 16 amino acids. The V end was cut by 7 bases, the J end by 2 bases, with 18 bases between. The CDR3 is CASTEVGWQGNQPQHF. The CDR3 DNA reads as TGCGCCAGCACTGAAGTTGGGTGGCAGGGCAATCAGCCCCAGCATTTT.

The J gene is TRBJ1-2, the V gene TRBV14; D may be TRBD1 (6 bases). Germline V gene lookup returns CDR1 SGHDN and CDR2 FVKESK. This CDR3 region has 15 residues. Trimming pared 2 bases from V and 1 base from J, leaving 11 bases between. This chain's CDR3 is CASSQSGGHNYGYTF. The CDR3 DNA reads TGTGCCAGCAGCCAATCGGGGGGACATAACTATGGCTACACCTTC.

The rearrangement links TRBV7-3 to TRBJ2-1, with TRBD2 matching over 14 bases. The CDR3 totals 17 residues. Germline V gene lookup returns CDR1 SGHTA and CDR2 FQGTGA. V lost 3 bases, J lost 6 bases, and 7 bases stayed unmatched. The chain's CDR3 is CASSFSGTSGSGNEQFF. For the CDR3, the DNA is TGTGCCAGCAGCTTTTCCGGGACTAGCGGGAGTGGCAATGAGCAGTTCTTC.

This chain connects TRBV14 to TRBJ2-5; tentative D call: TRBD2 (5 bases). The V and J ends lost 1 base and 2 bases respectively, with 5 bases between them. There are 13 residues in the CDR3. Germline V CDR1 and CDR2: SGHDN, FVKESK. The CDR3 spells CASSQGTQETQYF. The CDR3 DNA follows: TGTGCCAGCAGCCAAGGGACTCAAGAGACCCAGTACTTC.

The chain couples TRBV27 to TRBJ2-3; D ambiguous. This CDR3 region has 15 residues. Germline V lookup: CDR1 MNHEY, CDR2 SMNVEV (reference sequence). Between the trimmed V and J ends, which lost 5 bases and 0 bases, there was a span of 12 bases. CDR3 nucleotides: TGTGCCAGCAGTCGTTTAGACACTAGCACAGATACGCAGTATTTT. This codes for CASSRLDTSTDTQYF.

This chain's CDR3 is CASTTTGGNYGYTF. CDR3 in DNA: TGCGCCAGCACTACGACAGGGGGCAACTATGGCTACACCTTC. The V call is TRBV4-3, the J call TRBJ1-2; TRBD1 matches at 10 bases. V lost 7 bases and J lost 2; bases outside the gene matches: 4. Germline CDR1 is LGHNA and CDR2 is YSLEER. The CDR3 consists of 14 residues.

The J gene is TRBJ2-5, the V gene TRBV15; a weak D match, TRBD1 (6 bases). The CDR3 length is 15 residues. Germline assignment: CDR1 LNHNV and CDR2 YYDKDF (reference sequence). Trimming removed 3 bases from V and 2 bases from J, with 13 bases in between. The CDR3 region is CATSRQGQRQETQYF. The CDR3 region has the DNA TGTGCCACCAGCAGGCAGGGACAAAGACAAGAGACCCAGTACTTC.

The chain joins TRBV5-1 to TRBJ2-5; a possible D gene is TRBD1 (6 bases). CDR1 is SGHRS, CDR2 YFSETQ, per germline. The CDR3 consists of 13 residues. The germline V and J ends were trimmed by 7 bases and 5 bases, with 15 bases remaining between them. Written as DNA, the CDR3 is TGCGCCAGCTCGAAACCAGGGGTGGAGACCCAGTACTTC. Protein: CASSKPGVETQYF.

This clone occurred a few times. This chain links TRBV27 with TRBJ1-1; no clear D gene. This CDR3 is 15 amino acids long. From germline, CDR1 is MNHEY and CDR2 SMNVEV (reference sequence). Trimming cost V 3 bases and J 2 bases, with 13 bases left between them. The CDR3 DNA is TGTGCCAGCAGTTTGCAGGCCCGCATCAACACTGAAGCTTTCTTT. This codes for CASSLQARINTEAFF.

The chain joins TRBV13 to TRBJ1-1; D perhaps matches TRBD1 (6 bases). Trimming removed 2 bases at V and 8 bases at J, with 9 bases between. The germline CDR1 and CDR2 sequences are PRHDT and FYEKMQ (reference sequence). This CDR3 region has 12 residues. CDR3 DNA: TGTGCCAGCAGCTTAAGGACAGAGGAAGCTTTCTTT. It is translated as CASSLRTEEAFF.

The table lists this clone with a few counts. This chain links TRBV13 with TRBJ2-3; TRBD2 might be the D (6 bases). Germline V gene data show CDR1 as PRHDT and CDR2 as FYEKMQ (reference sequence). V dropped 0 bases and J dropped 0 bases, with 10 bases sitting between them. This CDR3 spans 16 amino acids. The CDR3 DNA reads TGTGCCAGCAGCTTAGGAGGGCGGGGTAGCACAGATACGCAGTATTTT. Amino acid sequence: CASSLGGRGSTDTQYF.

This CDR3 is CASSARDRGPNTEAFF. CDR3 nucleotides: TGTGCCAGCAGCGCTCGGGACAGGGGGCCTAACACTGAAGCTTTCTTT. The V gene is TRBV9, the J gene TRBJ1-1; 12 nucleotides align to TRBD1. Germline V gives CDR1 SGDLS, CDR2 YYNGEE. With 3 bases clipped from V and 2 bases from J, the junction kept 5 bases outside the gene matches. The CDR3 length is 16 residues. The variable domain in full, with the rest retrieved from reference TRBV9 and TRBJ1-1, is DSGVTQTPKHLITATGQRVTLRCSPRSGDLSVYWYQQSLDQGLQFLIQYYNGEERAKGNILERFSAQQFPDLHSELNLSSLELGDSALYFCASSARDRGPNTEAFFGQGTRLTVV.

CDR3: CSGGTGPNEQYF. In DNA form, the CDR3 reads TGCAGCGGCGGGACAGGGCCCAACGAGCAGTACTTC. The chain has TRBV29-1 and TRBJ2-7, with 9 bases identical to TRBD1. Germline-derived CDR1 and CDR2 are SQVTM and ANQGSEA. The length of the CDR3 is 12 residues. V lost 7 bases and J lost 5; bases outside the gene matches: 6.

The rearrangement links TRBV19 to TRBJ2-2; D may be TRBD2 (6 bases). V dropped 5 bases and J dropped 4 bases, with 11 bases sitting between them. This CDR3 has 14 amino acids. From germline, CDR1 is LNHDA and CDR2 SQIVND (reference sequence). CDR3 region: CASSSLAVTGELFF. DNA of the CDR3: TGTGCCAGTAGTTCACTAGCAGTCACCGGGGAGCTGTTTTTT.

The chain uses TRBV28 and TRBJ1-1; D unresolved. Germline V gene lookup returns CDR1 MDHEN and CDR2 SYDVKM. The V end lost 8 bases, the J end lost 1 base, and 17 bases lay between the germline ends. CDR3 length equals 15 residues. CDR3 bases: TGTGCCAGCTGGCAGGTCGGTTCGACGAACACTGAAGCTTTCTTT. Encoded protein: CASWQVGSTNTEAFF.

The chain employs TRBV5-1 and TRBJ2-4; 13 bases line up with TRBD2. Germline loops: CDR1 SGHRS, CDR2 YFSETQ. The length of the CDR3 is 14 residues. V lost 4 bases and J lost 8; bases outside the gene matches: 3. This chain's CDR3 is CASSPGTSGDIQYF. DNA of the CDR3: TGCGCCAGCAGCCCCGGGACTAGCGGGGACATTCAGTACTTC. The whole variable domain, filled in from reference TRBV5-1 and TRBJ2-4, reads KAGVTQTPRYLIKTRGQQVTLSCSPISGHRSVSWYQQTPGQGLQFLFEYFSETQRNKGNFPGRFSGRQFSNSRSEMNVSTLELGDSALYLCASSPGTSGDIQYFGAGTRLSVL.

The gene calls are TRBV7-9 and TRBJ1-6, with 9 bases aligning to TRBD1. J was trimmed by 7 bases and V by 8 bases; bases with no gene match: 6. Germline loops: CDR1 SEHNR, CDR2 FQNEAQ (reference sequence). CDR3 length equals 14 residues. The CDR3 region has the DNA TGTGCCAGCGGGGCAGGACAGGGGAATTCACCCCTCCACTTT. The encoded protein is CASGAGQGNSPLHF.

In regard to this clone: Different DNA sequences within this sample yield the same CDR3. The J gene is TRBJ2-1, the V gene TRBV5-1; 8 bases are a match to TRBD2. The CDR3 is 15 residues long. Per the germline V gene, CDR1 is SGHRS and CDR2 is YFSETQ. The junction had 7 bases not matched to a gene; V was cut back by 4 bases and J by 4 bases. The CDR3 sequence is CASSVTGGSYNEQFF. The CDR3 region has the DNA TGCGCCAGCAGCGTTACGGGGGGGTCTTACAATGAGCAGTTCTTC.

This clone was counted once. V is TRBV30 and J is TRBJ1-5; 8 nucleotides agree with TRBD1. The CDR3 has 13 amino acids. Unmatched junction bases numbered 3, after V lost 3 bases and J lost 5 bases. From germline, CDR1 is GTSNPN and CDR2 SVGIG (reference sequence). The CDR3 protein is CAWSYRGYQPQHF. DNA of the CDR3: TGTGCCTGGAGCTACAGGGGGTATCAGCCCCAGCATTTT.

V usage is TRBV10-2 and J usage is TRBJ1-2, with D tentatively TRBD1 (6 bases). The CDR3 extends over 13 amino acids. The V end lost 6 bases, the J end lost 5 bases, and 13 bases lay between the germline ends. CDR1 and CDR2 (germline): WSHSY, SAAADI. The CDR3 spells CASSYGQSYGYTF. Written as DNA, the CDR3 is TGCGCCAGCAGCTACGGACAGTCTTATGGCTACACCTTC.

The chain has TRBV4-1 and TRBJ1-5; no definite D call. Germline V gives CDR1 MGHRA, CDR2 YSYEKL. This CDR3 spans 13 amino acids. Trimming cost V 1 base and J 6 bases, with 7 bases left between them. The CDR3 loop is CASSQVSGQPQHF. The CDR3 bases are TGCGCCAGCAGCCAAGTCTCGGGTCAGCCCCAGCATTTT.

V and J are TRBV7-2 and TRBJ1-5; 8 bases align to TRBD1. After removal of 1 base from V and 3 bases from J, the junction contained 11 bases not matched to a gene. This CDR3 comprises 18 residues. Germline lookup yields CDR1 SGHTA and CDR2 FQGNSA. The CDR3: CASSLEPGGVGNNQPQHF. CDR3 nucleotides: TGTGCCAGCAGCTTAGAACCAGGGGGCGTGGGGAACAATCAGCCCCAGCATTTT. Complete variable domain (other parts from reference TRBV7-2 and TRBJ1-5): GAGVSQSPSNKVTEKGKDVELRCDPISGHTALYWYRQSLGQGLEFLIYFQGNSAPDKSGLPSDRFSAERTGGSVSTLTIQRTQQEDSAVYLCASSLEPGGVGNNQPQHFGDGTRLSIL.